Described below is a single T cell receptor (beta chain) sequence and its context. The RNA input was about 0.5 to 1 ug, and it was reverse transcribed with random hexamers. Each CDR3 protein is one row after TCRdb ran MiXCR on the immunoSEQ multiplex PCR reads. Among about 200,000 distinct CDR3 sequences listed, roughly 95% were seen once. The source of the sample is a study of CD8 T cells in Susac syndrome. Germline V CDR1 and CDR2: DFQATT, SNEGSKA (reference sequence). Trimming took off 5 bases at V and 4 bases at J, with 15 bases between the two ends. The CDR3 loop spans 14 amino acids. The rearrangement joins TRBV20-1 to TRBJ2-1, with TRBD2 as a possible D gene (5 bases). The clonotype originates from a human donor with multiple sclerosis. Sequencing was carried out using CD4+ T cells from PBMCs. The CDR3 region has the DNA TGCAGTGCTGACCTCAGGACTTTTTACAATGAGCAGTTCTTC. This sequence encodes CSADLRTFYNEQFF.